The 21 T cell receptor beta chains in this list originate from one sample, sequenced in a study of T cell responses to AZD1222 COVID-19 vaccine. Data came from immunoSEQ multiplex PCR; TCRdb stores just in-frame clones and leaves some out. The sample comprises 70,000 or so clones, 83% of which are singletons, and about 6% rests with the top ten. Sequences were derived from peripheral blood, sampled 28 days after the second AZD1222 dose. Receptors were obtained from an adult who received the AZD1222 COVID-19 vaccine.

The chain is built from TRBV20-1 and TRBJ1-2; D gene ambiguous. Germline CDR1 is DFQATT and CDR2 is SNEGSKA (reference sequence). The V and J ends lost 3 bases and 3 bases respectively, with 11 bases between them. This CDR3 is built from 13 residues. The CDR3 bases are TGCAGTGCTAGTAGAGGGCCCGACTATGGCTACACCTTC. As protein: CSASRGPDYGYTF.

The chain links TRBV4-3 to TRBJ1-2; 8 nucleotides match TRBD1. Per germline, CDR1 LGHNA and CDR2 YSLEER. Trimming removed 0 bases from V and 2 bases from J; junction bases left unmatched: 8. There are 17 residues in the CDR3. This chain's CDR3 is CASSQEPSRTGNYGYTF. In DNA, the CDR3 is TGCGCCAGCAGCCAAGAACCATCCCGGACAGGGAACTATGGCTACACCTTC.

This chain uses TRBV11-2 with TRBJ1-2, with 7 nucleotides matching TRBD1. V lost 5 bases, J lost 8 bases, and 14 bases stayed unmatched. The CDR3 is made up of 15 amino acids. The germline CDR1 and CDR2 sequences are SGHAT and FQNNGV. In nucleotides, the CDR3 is TGTGCCAGCAGCCCAATAGTCCGGGACAGTAGGGGCTACACCTTC. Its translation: CASSPIVRDSRGYTF.

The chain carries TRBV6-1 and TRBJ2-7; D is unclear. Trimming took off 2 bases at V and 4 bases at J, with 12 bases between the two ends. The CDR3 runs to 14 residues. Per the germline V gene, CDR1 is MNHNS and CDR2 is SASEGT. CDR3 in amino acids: CASSERGRSYEQYF. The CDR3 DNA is TGTGCCAGCAGTGAACGCGGTAGGTCGTACGAGCAGTACTTC.

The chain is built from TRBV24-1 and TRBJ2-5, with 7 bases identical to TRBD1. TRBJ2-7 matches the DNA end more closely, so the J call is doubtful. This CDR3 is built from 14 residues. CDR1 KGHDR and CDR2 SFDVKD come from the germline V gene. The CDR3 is CATSDWTGNYEQYF. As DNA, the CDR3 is TGTGCCACCAGTGATTGGACAGGAAACTACGAGCAGTACTTC.

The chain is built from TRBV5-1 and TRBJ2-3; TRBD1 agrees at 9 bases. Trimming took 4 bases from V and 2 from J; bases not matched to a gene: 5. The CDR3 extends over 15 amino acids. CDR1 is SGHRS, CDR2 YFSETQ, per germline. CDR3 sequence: CASSLGQGVTDTQYF. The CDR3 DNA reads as TGCGCCAGCAGCCTGGGACAGGGAGTCACAGATACGCAGTATTTT.

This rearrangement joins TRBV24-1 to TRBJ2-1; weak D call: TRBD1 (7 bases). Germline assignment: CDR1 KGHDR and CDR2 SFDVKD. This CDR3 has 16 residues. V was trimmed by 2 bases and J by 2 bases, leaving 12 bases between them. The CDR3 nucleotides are TGTGCCACCAGTGATTGGCGCAGGGGGGCCTACAATGAGCAGTTCTTC. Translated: CATSDWRRGAYNEQFF.

The CDR3 sequence: CASSPRTWRSTDTQYF. The DNA of the CDR3 is TGTGCCAGCAGTCCGCGGACGTGGAGGAGCACAGATACGCAGTATTTT. The V call is TRBV27, the J call TRBJ2-3; D is possibly TRBD2 (5 bases). The germline V gene has CDR1 MNHEY and CDR2 SMNVEV (reference sequence). Trimming shortened V by 5 bases and J by 0 bases, and 15 bases separated the two germline ends. This CDR3 is 16 amino acids long.

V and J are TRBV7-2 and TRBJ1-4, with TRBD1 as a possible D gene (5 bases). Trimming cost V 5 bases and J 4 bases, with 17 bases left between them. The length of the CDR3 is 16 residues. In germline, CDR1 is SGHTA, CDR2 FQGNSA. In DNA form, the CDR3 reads TGTGCCAGCAGCCCAAGGGGCGGTGTCTATAATGAAAAACTGTTTTTT. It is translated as CASSPRGGVYNEKLFF.

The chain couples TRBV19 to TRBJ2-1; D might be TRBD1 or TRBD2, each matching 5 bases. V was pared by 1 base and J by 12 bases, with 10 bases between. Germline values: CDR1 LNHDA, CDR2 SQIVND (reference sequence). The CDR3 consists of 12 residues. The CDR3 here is CASSIGGDWQFF. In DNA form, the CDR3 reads TGTGCCAGTAGTATAGGAGGGGATTGGCAGTTCTTC.

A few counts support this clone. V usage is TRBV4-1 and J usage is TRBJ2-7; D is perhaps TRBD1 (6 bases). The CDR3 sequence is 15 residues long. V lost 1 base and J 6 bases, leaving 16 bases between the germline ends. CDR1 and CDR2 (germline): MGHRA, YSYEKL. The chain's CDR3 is CASSQVAGAPTEQYF. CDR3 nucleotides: TGCGCCAGCAGCCAAGTCGCAGGGGCCCCTACCGAGCAGTACTTC.

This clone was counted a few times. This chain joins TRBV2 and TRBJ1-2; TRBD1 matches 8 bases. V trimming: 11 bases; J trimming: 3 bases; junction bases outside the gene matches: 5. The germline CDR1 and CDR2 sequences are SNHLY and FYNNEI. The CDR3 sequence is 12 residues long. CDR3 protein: CACQTGDYGYTF. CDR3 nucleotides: TGTGCCTGCCAGACAGGGGACTATGGCTACACCTTC.

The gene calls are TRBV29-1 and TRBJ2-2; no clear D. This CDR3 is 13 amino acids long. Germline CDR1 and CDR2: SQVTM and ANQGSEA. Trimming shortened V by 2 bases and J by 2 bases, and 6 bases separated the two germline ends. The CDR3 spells CSVEYANTGELFF. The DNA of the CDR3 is TGCAGCGTTGAATATGCCAACACCGGGGAGCTGTTTTTT.

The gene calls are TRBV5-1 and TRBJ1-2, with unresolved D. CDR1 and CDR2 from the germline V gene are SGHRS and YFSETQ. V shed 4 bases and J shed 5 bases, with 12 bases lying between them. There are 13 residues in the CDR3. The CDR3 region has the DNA TGCGCCAGCAGCCCGACGGAGTCTTATGGCTACACCTTC. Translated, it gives CASSPTESYGYTF.

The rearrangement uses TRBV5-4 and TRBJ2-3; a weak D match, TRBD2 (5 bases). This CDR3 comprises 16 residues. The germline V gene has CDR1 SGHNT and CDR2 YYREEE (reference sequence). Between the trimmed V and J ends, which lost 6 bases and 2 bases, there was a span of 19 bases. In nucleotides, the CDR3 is TGTGCCAGCAAGACTTGGTCACGGGGAGCCACAGATACGCAGTATTTT. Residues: CASKTWSRGATDTQYF. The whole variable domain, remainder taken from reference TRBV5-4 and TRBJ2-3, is ETGVTQSPTHLIKTRGQQVTLRCSSQSGHNTVSWYQQALGQGPQFIFQYYREEENGRGNFPPRFSGLQFPNYSSELNVNALELDDSALYLCASKTWSRGATDTQYFGPGTRLTVL.

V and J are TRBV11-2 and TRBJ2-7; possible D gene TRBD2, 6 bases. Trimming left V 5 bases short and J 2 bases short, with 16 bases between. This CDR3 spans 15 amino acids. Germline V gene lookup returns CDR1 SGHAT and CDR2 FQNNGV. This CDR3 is CASSPLERVAYEQYF. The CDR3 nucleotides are TGTGCCAGCAGCCCCCTAGAGCGGGTGGCCTACGAGCAGTACTTC.

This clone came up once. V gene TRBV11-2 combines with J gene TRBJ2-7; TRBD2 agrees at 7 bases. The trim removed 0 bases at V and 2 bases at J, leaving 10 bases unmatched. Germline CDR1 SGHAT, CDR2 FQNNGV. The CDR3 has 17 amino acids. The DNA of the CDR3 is TGTGCCAGCAGCTTAGATGGCGGGAGCGGGGTCCCCTACGAGCAGTACTTC. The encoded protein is CASSLDGGSGVPYEQYF.

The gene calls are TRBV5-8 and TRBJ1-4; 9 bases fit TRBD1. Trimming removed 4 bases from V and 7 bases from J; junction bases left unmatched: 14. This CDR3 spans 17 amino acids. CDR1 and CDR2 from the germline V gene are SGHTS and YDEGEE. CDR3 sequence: CASSTNRGQGRGEKLFF. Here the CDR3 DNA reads TGTGCCAGCAGCACCAACCGGGGACAGGGAAGGGGTGAAAAACTGTTTTTT.

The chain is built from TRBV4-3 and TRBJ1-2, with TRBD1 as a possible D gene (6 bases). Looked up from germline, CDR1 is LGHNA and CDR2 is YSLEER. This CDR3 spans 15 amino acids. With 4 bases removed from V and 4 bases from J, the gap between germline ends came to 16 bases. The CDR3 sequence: CASSRGADRLYGYTF. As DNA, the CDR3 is TGCGCCAGCAGCCGAGGGGCCGACAGGCTCTATGGCTACACCTTC.

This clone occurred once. The CDR3 sequence is CASSGVGTTNEKLFF. CDR3 in DNA: TGTGCCAGCAGCGGAGTGGGGACGACTAATGAAAAACTGTTTTTT. The rearrangement links TRBV28 to TRBJ1-4, with TRBD1 as a possible D gene (5 bases). Germline V CDR1 and CDR2: MDHEN, SYDVKM. This CDR3 has 15 amino acids. Between the trimmed V and J ends, which lost 6 bases and 2 bases, there was a span of 13 bases.

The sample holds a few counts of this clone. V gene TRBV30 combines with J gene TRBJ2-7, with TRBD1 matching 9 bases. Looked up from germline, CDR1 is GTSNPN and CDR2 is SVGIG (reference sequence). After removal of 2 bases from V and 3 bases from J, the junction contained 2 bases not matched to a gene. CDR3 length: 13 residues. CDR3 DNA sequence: TGTGCCTGGAGTTGGGGACAGGGCTACGAGCAGTACTTC. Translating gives CAWSWGQGYEQYF.